The 15 T cell receptor delta chains in this list originate from one sample, sequenced in a study of Vδ1+ human thymocytes. Findings of the study overall: Thymic TRG and TRD repertoires appeared highly polyclonal.

RNA was extracted from the cells and then reverse transcribed. CDR3 amplicons came from multiplex PCR with pooled V-gene forward and constant-region reverse primers. TCRdb re-identified clones in the multiplex PCR reads via CATT. The sample gives 45,000 to 75,000 delta-chain clones, roughly 16% of which show up once; around 0.37% is in the top ten. What these receptors recognize is not known. Sequences were obtained from Vdelta1+ gamma-delta thymocytes from the thymus. Subset of the sample: FACS-sorted CD3+ TCRalphabeta- TCRVdelta1+ TCRVdelta2- thymocytes. The source is a girl less than two years old who had congenital heart surgery.

This clone was seen ten or more times. This sample includes further DNA sequences coding for the same CDR3. The chain recombines TRDV2 with TRDJ1, with D maybe TRDD3 (5 bases). Trimming shortened V by 3 bases and J by 0 bases, and 16 bases separated the two germline ends. The CDR3 has 16 amino acids. From germline, CDR1 is GEAIGNYY and CDR2 EKD. The CDR3 DNA is TGTGCCTGTGACTCCTTGGGGACGTCGTACACCGATAAACTCATCTTT. This encodes CACDSLGTSYTDKLIF.

The chain has TRDV1 and TRDJ1, with 10 nucleotides matching TRDD3. The V and J ends lost 1 base and 3 bases, in that order; junction bases with no gene match: 11. The CDR3 length is 18 residues. Germline V gene lookup returns CDR1 TSWWSYY and CDR2 QGS. For the CDR3, the DNA is TGTGCTCTTGGGGAACCTTCCCATCAGGGGGATACGGCCGATAAACTCATCTTT. Amino acid sequence: CALGEPSHQGDTADKLIF.

The rearrangement uses TRDV1 and TRDJ1; the match to TRDD3 covers 12 bases. The CDR3 sequence is 21 residues long. Germline V CDR1 and CDR2: TSWWSYY, QGS. Germline trimming cut 5 bases from V and 4 bases from J; bases unmatched to any gene: 23. In DNA form, the CDR3 reads TGTGCTCTTGGGACCTTTCCGACGTACTGGGGGATACAGGTAGGCCGCGATAAACTCATCTTT. Protein: CALGTFPTYWGIQVGRDKLIF.

The sample holds a few counts of this clone. This chain uses TRDV1 with TRDJ1, with D perhaps TRDD2 (5 bases). Between the trimmed V and J ends, which lost 3 bases and 6 bases, there was a span of 17 bases. The CDR3 has 15 residues. From germline, CDR1 is TSWWSYY and CDR2 QGS. The CDR3 nucleotides read TGTGCTCTTGGGGACACCTTCGATCCCCGTCATAAACTCATCTTT. It specifies CALGDTFDPRHKLIF.

This clone was seen a handful of times. Other DNA sequences of this sample code for an identical CDR3. The chain uses TRDV1 and TRDJ1, with a tentative D call TRDD2 (6 bases). The CDR3 sequence is 20 residues long. Germline-derived CDR1 and CDR2 are TSWWSYY and QGS. Trimming left V 4 bases short and J 11 bases short, with 38 bases between. The CDR3 reads CALGVGPSPTRTGGRGSLIF. CDR3 in DNA: TGTGCTCTTGGGGTCGGGCCTTCCCCTACCCGAACTGGCGGTAGGGGCAGTCTCATCTTT.

This clone has just a few counts. The chain links TRDV1 to TRDJ1; 7 nucleotides align to TRDD3. The CDR3 spans 19 residues. The junction had 15 bases not matched to a gene; V was cut back by 2 bases and J by 0 bases. From germline, CDR1 is TSWWSYY and CDR2 QGS. The CDR3 sequence: CALGEIAGGMSSYTDKLIF. CDR3 DNA sequence: TGTGCTCTTGGGGAAATCGCCGGGGGGATGAGCTCGTACACCGATAAACTCATCTTT.

This chain uses TRDV1 with TRDJ1; 11 bases map to TRDD3. The CDR3 consists of 23 residues. Germline CDR1 is TSWWSYY and CDR2 is QGS. Trimming cost V 0 bases and J 2 bases; bases outside gene matches: 23. DNA of the CDR3: TGTGCTCTTGGGGAACTTTGTCTCATTGAGAGGATGGGGGATACGCGGGGTACCGATAAACTCATCTTT. Translating gives CALGELCLIERMGDTRGTDKLIF.

The chain carries TRDV1 and TRDJ1; 8 bases are a match to TRDD3. Germline V gene lookup returns CDR1 TSWWSYY and CDR2 QGS. The CDR3 is 17 residues long. Trimming cost V 4 bases and J 1 base; bases outside gene matches: 11. CDR3 loop: CALGGPLGGYFTDKLIF. CDR3 bases: TGTGCTCTTGGGGGCCCACTGGGGGGCTACTTCACCGATAAACTCATCTTT.

This chain links TRDV1 with TRDJ1; 10 bases agree with TRDD3. The CDR3 runs 23 residues. J gave up 3 bases and V 2 bases, and 27 bases lay outside the gene matches. From germline, CDR1 is TSWWSYY and CDR2 QGS. CDR3 sequence reads: CALGESAFGTRGLLGDSPDKLIF. CDR3 nucleotides: TGTGCTCTTGGGGAATCGGCCTTCGGGACCCGAGGGCTACTGGGGGATTCGCCCGATAAACTCATCTTT.

The sample holds one count of this clone. A read error may account for a junction end that differs from germline. The chain carries TRDV1 and TRDJ1; the match to TRDD3 covers 9 bases. The CDR3 length is 21 residues. CDR1 and CDR2 (germline): TSWWSYY, QGS. CDR3 sequence reads: CALGALSGGYYAPRYTDKLIF. In DNA, the CDR3 is TGTGCTCTTGGGGCCCTATCGGGGGGATACTACGCCCCTAGATACACTGATAAACTCATCTTT.

The chain has TRDV1 and TRDJ1, with 9 bases matching TRDD3. The germline V gene encodes CDR1 TSWWSYY and CDR2 QGS. With V trimmed by 0 bases and J by 0 bases, 20 bases remained unmatched. The CDR3 has 22 amino acids. CDR3 region: CALGELVPLRLQYWGNTDKLIF. The CDR3 DNA sequence: TGTGCTCTTGGGGAACTGGTCCCTCTACGCCTACAATACTGGGGGAACACCGATAAACTCATCTTT.

This clone was detected only a few times. Germline and junction disagree at one end, which may indicate a read error. The chain carries TRDV1 and TRDJ1; 10 bases match TRDD3. This CDR3 region has 17 residues. The germline gives CDR1 TSWWSYY, CDR2 QGS. CDR3 DNA sequence: TGTGCTCTTGGGGGCGAGGGGGATACGGGCGGATCCGATAGACTCATCTTT. Translated: CALGGEGDTGGSDRLIF.

This clone was seen many times. Other DNA sequences from this sample encode an identical CDR3 as well. This chain uses TRAV29/DV5 with TRDJ1; TRDD3 agrees at 7 bases. Losses at the gene ends were 1 base for V and 7 bases for J; bases not matched to a gene: 19. The CDR3 is made up of 17 amino acids. Germline CDR1 and CDR2: NSMFDY and ISSIKDK. The DNA for the CDR3 is TGTGCAGCAAGCCCCCCTACTCGGTACTGGGGAACAATTAAACTCATCTTT. This translates into CAASPPTRYWGTIKLIF.

The chain links TRDV1 to TRDJ1; D gene uncertain. V was trimmed by 4 bases and J by 7 bases, leaving 10 bases between them. This CDR3 is built from 12 residues. In germline, CDR1 is TSWWSYY, CDR2 QGS. Here the CDR3 DNA reads TGTGCTCTTGGGGGGACTCGGGGTAAACTCATCTTT. It encodes CALGGTRGKLIF.

This clone occurred a few times. V gene TRDV2 combines with J gene TRDJ1, with a weak D call TRDD3 (5 bases). Trimming cost V 0 bases and J 0 bases, with 10 bases left between them. Germline lookup yields CDR1 GEAIGNYY and CDR2 EKD. The length of the CDR3 is 15 residues. The CDR3 bases are TGTGCCTGTGACACCGGACTGGCGTACACCGATAAACTCATCTTT. Amino acid sequence: CACDTGLAYTDKLIF.